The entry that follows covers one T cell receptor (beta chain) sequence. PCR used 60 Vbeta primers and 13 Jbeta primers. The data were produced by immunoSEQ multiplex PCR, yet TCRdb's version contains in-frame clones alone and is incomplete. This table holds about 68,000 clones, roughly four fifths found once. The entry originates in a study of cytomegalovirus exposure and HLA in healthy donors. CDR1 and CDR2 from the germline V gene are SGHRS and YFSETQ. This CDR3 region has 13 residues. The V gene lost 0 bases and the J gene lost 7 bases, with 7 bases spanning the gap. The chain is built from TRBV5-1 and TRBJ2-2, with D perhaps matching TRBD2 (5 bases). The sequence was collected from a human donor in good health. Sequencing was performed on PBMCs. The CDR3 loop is CASSLGRGGELFF. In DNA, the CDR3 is TGCGCCAGCAGCTTGGGACGGGGCGGGGAGCTGTTTTTT.